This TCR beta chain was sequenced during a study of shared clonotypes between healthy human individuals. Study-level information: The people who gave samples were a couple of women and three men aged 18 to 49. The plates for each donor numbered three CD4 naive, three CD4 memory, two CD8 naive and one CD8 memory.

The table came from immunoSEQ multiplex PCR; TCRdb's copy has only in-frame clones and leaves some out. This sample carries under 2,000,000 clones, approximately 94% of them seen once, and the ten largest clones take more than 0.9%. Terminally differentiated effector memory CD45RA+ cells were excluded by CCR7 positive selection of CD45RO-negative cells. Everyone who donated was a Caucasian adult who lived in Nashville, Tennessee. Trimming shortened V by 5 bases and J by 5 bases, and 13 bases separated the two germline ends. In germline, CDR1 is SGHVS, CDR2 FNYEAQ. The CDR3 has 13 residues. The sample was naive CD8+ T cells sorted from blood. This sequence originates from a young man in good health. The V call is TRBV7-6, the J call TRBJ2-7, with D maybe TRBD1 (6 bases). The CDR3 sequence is CASSGGLTDEQYF. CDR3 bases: TGTGCCAGCAGCGGGGGCCTCACCGACGAGCAGTACTTC. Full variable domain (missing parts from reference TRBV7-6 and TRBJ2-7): GAGVSQSPRYKVTKRGQDVALRCDPISGHVSLYWYRQALGQGPEFLTYFNYEAQQDKSGLPNDRFSAERPEGSISTLTIQRTEQRDSAMYRCASSGGLTDEQYFGPGTRLTVT.